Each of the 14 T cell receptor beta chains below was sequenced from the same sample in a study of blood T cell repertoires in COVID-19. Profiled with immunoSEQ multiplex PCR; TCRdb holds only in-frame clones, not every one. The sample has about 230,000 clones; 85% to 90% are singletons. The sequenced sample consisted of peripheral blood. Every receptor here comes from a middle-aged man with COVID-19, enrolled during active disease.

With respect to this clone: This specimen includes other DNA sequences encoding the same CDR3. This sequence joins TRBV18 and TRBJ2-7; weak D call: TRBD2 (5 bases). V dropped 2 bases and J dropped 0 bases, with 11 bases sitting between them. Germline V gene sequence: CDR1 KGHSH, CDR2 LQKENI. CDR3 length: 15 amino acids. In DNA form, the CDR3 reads TGTGCCAGCTCACCAGGGAGCGGAAGCTCCTACGAGCAGTACTTC. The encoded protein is CASSPGSGSSYEQYF. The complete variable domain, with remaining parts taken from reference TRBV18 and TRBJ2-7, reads NAGVMQNPRHLVRRRGQEARLRCSPMKGHSHVYWYRQLPEEGLKFMVYLQKENIIDESGMPKERFSAEFPKEGPSILRIQQVVRGDSAAYFCASSPGSGSSYEQYFGPGTRLTVT.

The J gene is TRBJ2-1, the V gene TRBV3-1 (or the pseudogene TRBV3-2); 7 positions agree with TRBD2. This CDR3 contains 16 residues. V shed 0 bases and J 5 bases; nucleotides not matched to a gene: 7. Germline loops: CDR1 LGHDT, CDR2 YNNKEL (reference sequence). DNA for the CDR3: TGTGCCAGCAGCCAAGAGCCGCGGGGGTGGGACAATGAGCAGTTCTTC. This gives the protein CASSQEPRGWDNEQFF.

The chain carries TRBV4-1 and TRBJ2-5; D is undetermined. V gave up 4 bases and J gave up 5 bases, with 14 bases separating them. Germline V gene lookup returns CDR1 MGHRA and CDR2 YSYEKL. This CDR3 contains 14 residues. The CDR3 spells CASSPGRAGETQYF. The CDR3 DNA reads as TGCGCCAGCAGCCCCGGTCGTGCCGGGGAGACCCAGTACTTC.

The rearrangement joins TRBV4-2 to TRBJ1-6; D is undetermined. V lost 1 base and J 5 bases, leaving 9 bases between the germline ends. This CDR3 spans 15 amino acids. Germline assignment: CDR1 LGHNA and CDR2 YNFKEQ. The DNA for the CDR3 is TGTGCCAGCAGCCAAGGGGGAGCAAATAATTCACCCCTCCACTTT. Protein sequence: CASSQGGANNSPLHF.

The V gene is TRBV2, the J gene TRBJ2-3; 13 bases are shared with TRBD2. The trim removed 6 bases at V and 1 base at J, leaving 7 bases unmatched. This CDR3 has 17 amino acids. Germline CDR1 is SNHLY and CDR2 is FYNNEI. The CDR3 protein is CASRRWTSGRGTDTQYF. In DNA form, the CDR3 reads TGTGCCAGCAGACGATGGACTAGCGGGAGAGGCACAGATACGCAGTATTTT. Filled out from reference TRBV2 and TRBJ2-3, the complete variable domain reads EPEVTQTPSHQVTQMGQEVILRCVPISNHLYFYWYRQILGQKVEFLVSFYNNEISEKSEIFDDQFSVERPDGSNFTLKIRSTKLEDSAMYFCASRRWTSGRGTDTQYFGPGTRLTVL.

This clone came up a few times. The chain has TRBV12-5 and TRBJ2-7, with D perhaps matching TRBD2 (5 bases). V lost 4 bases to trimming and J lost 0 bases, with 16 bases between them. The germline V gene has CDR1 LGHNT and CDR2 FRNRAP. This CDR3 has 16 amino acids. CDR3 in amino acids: CASGSLLAASSYEQYF. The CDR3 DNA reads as TGTGCTAGTGGTTCGCTGCTAGCCGCTAGCTCCTACGAGCAGTACTTC.

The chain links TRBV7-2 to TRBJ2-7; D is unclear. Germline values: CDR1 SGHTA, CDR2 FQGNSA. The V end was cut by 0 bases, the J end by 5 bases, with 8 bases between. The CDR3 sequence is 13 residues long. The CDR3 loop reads CASSLAALDEQYF. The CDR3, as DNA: TGTGCCAGCAGCTTAGCGGCTCTGGACGAGCAGTACTTC.

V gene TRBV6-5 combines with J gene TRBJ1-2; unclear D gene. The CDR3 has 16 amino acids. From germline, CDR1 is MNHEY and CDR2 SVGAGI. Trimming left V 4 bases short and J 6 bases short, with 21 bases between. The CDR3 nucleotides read TGTGCCAGCAGTTCGGGCAGACTACCCAGCTTAGATGGCTACACCTTC. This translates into CASSSGRLPSLDGYTF.

This chain's CDR3 is CASSIPGLSNQPQHF. CDR3 bases: TGTGCCAGTAGTATCCCAGGGTTAAGCAATCAGCCCCAGCATTTT. The V and J genes are TRBV19 and TRBJ1-5; a weak D match, TRBD1 (5 bases). CDR1 and CDR2 (germline): LNHDA, SQIVND (reference sequence). The CDR3 loop spans 15 amino acids. V lost 3 bases to trimming and J lost 1 base, with 10 bases between them.

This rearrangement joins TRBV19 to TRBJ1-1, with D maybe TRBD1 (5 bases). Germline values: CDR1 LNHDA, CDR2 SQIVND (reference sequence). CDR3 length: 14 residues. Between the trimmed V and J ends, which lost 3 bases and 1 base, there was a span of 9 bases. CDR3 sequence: CASSMMTANTEAFF. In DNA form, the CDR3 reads TGTGCCAGTAGTATGATGACAGCGAACACTGAAGCTTTCTTT.

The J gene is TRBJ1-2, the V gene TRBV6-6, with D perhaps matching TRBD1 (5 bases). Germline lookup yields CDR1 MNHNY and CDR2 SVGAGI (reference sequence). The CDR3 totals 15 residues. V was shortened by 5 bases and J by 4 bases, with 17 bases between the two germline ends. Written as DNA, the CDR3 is TGTGCCAGCAGTATCAAAGGGGCAGGCCTCTATGGCTACACCTTC. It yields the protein CASSIKGAGLYGYTF.

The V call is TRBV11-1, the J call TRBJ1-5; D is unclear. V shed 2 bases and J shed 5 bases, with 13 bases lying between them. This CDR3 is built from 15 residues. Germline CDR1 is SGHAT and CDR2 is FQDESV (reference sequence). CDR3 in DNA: TGTGCCAGCAGCTTATCGGGTGGCAGAGATCAGCCCCAGCATTTT. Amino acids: CASSLSGGRDQPQHF.

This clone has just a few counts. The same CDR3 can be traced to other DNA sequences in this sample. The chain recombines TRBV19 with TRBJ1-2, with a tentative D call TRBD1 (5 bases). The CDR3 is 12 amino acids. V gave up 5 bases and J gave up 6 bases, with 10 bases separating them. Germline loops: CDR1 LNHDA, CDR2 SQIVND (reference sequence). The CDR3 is CASSPGGDGYTF. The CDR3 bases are TGTGCCAGTAGTCCCGGAGGGGATGGCTACACCTTC.

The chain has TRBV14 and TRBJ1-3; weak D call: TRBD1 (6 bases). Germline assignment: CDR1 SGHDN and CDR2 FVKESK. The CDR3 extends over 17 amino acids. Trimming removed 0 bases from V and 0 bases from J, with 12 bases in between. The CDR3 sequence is CASSQEYRAFSGNTIYF. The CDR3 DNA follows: TGTGCCAGCAGCCAAGAGTACAGGGCCTTCTCTGGAAACACCATATATTTT.